The sequence of this TCR beta chain was determined in a study of control samples from healthy donors and cancer patients. Here immunoSEQ multiplex PCR was the method, and the copy in TCRdb shows in-frame clones only, minus some. This repertoire shows over 65,000 clones, 94% found once; its top ten account for around 6.5%. V shed 0 bases and J shed 5 bases, with 10 bases lying between them. Germline V gene sequence: CDR1 MNHNS, CDR2 SASEGT. CDR3 size: 14 residues. This sequence was found in a woman between 40 and 55 years old in good health. The specimen was blood. This chain links TRBV6-1 with TRBJ1-1, with D possibly being TRBD1 (6 bases). The CDR3, as DNA: TGTGCCAGCAGTGAAGCCGGGGGGCGGACTGAAGCTTTCTTT. As protein: CASSEAGGRTEAFF.